This T cell receptor (beta chain) stems from a study of blood T cell repertoires in COVID-19. The wider study: Samples came from the United States, Italy and Spain, spanning acute and convalescent COVID-19. Sources were T cells, B-cell-depleted T cells, or PBMCs; the material itself was cDNA or gDNA.

Under the authors' procedure: Nucleated cell number was recorded as an estimate derived from reference gene primer amplification. TCRdb's table, derived via immunoSEQ multiplex PCR, lists solely in-frame clones and lacks some. The V and J calls and clone size come from that table; D and trimming were worked out from the DNA. This sample has under 200,000 clones, with about 80% found just once. This CDR3 region has 15 residues. CDR1 is LGHNA, CDR2 YSLEER, per germline. The V and J ends lost 1 base and 2 bases respectively, with 11 bases between them. The sample was peripheral blood. The sequence was obtained from a man aged 65 to 85 with active or convalescent COVID-19. V is TRBV4-3 and J is TRBJ2-5; no definite D call. CDR3 coding DNA: TGCGCCAGCAGCCAAGCTTGGAACAGTCAAGAGACCCAGTACTTC. Protein: CASSQAWNSQETQYF.